These 2 T cell receptor beta chains were sequenced from one sample in a study of T cells after yellow fever vaccination. From the 5' RACE reads, TCRdb called clonotypes with MiXCR, one entry per CDR3 protein. The sample records about 160,000 distinct CDR3 sequences, around 9.7% being singletons. The source was CD8+ T cells sorted from PBMCs, collected 45 days after the yellow fever booster vaccination. These receptors came from a man between 18 and 29 years old who received the YFV17D yellow fever vaccine.

This clonotype came up a few times. The J gene is TRBJ2-5, the V gene TRBV4-3; TRBD2 matches 8 bases. The CDR3 has 16 amino acids. The J segment lost 2 bases and the V segment lost 1 base, leaving 6 bases of the junction unmatched. CDR1 is LGHNA and CDR2 is YSLEER in the germline V gene. This CDR3 is CASSQVAASGQETQYF. Written as DNA, the CDR3 is TGCGCCAGCAGCCAAGTGGCTGCTAGCGGGCAAGAGACCCAGTACTTC.

This CDR3 is CASSLAQTTMNTEAFF. For the CDR3, the DNA is TGTGCCAGCAGCTTAGCTCAGACCACCATGAACACTGAAGCTTTCTTT. The V and J genes are TRBV7-8 and TRBJ1-1; D not certain. V was clipped by 0 bases and J by 0 bases, with 11 bases between them. CDR1 is SGHVS and CDR2 is FQNEAQ in the germline V gene. CDR3 size: 16 residues.